These 21 T cell receptor beta chains came from one sample sequenced in a study of cytomegalovirus exposure and HLA in healthy donors (TCRdb year 2017). Library preparation employed the immunoSEQ multiplex PCR assay. The multiplex PCR relied on a mix of 60 forward primers for TCR Vbeta segments and 13 reverse primers for TCR Jbeta segments. What TCRdb holds here is the immuneACCESS table cut down to in-frame rearrangements. Part of the clones is not present; checked against another copy, under half of the missing clones reflect an unresolved V gene, and the others are unexplained. Counted in this sample were over 200,000 clones; 70% to 85% of them appeared once. Of the sample, approximately 0.62% is held by the ten largest clones. What was sequenced was PBMCs. The receptors were gathered from a woman in her thirties or forties in good health and CMV-seronegative.

The chain carries TRBV27 and TRBJ1-5; D unclear. There are 16 residues in the CDR3. CDR1 MNHEY and CDR2 SMNVEV come from the germline V gene (reference sequence). V was pared by 0 bases and J by 2 bases, with 11 bases between. Here the CDR3 DNA reads TGTGCCAGCAGTTTATCGAGGGCCGTGGGCAATCAGCCCCAGCATTTT. Translating gives CASSLSRAVGNQPQHF.

This chain connects TRBV7-9 to TRBJ1-1, with TRBD1 as a possible D gene (6 bases). V was clipped by 10 bases and J by 4 bases, with 16 bases between them. The germline V gene has CDR1 SEHNR and CDR2 FQNEAQ (reference sequence). This CDR3 contains 13 residues. The CDR3 DNA sequence: TGTGCCATTCCGGGACATTTGGCCACTGAAGCTTTCTTT. This encodes CAIPGHLATEAFF.

The CDR3 region is CASSLGQGSPYEQYF. The CDR3 nucleotides are TGTGCCAGCAGCTTAGGACAGGGGTCCCCCTACGAGCAGTACTTC. This chain links TRBV7-9 with TRBJ2-7; 8 bases fit TRBD1. CDR3 length: 15 residues. Germline trimming cut 1 base from V and 2 bases from J; bases unmatched to any gene: 4. CDR1 is SEHNR, CDR2 FQNEAQ, per germline (reference sequence). The whole variable domain, filled in from reference TRBV7-9 and TRBJ2-7, reads DTGVSQNPRHKITKRGQNVTFRCDPISEHNRLYWYRQTLGQGPEFLTYFQNEAQLEKSRLLSDRFSAERPKGSFSTLEIQRTEQGDSAMYLCASSLGQGSPYEQYFGPGTRLTVT.

J is TRBJ2-1 and V is TRBV30; 9 bases match TRBD2. Germline CDR1 is GTSNPN and CDR2 is SVGIG (reference sequence). V lost 1 base, J lost 3 bases, and 4 bases stayed unmatched. There are 15 residues in the CDR3. CDR3 sequence: CAWSGLAALYNEQFF. The CDR3 DNA reads as TGTGCCTGGAGTGGACTAGCGGCCCTCTACAATGAGCAGTTCTTC.

The chain has TRBV7-9 and TRBJ2-5; 7 bases are shared with TRBD1. CDR1 and CDR2 (germline): SEHNR, FQNEAQ (reference sequence). There are 16 residues in the CDR3. V lost 4 bases to trimming and J lost 3 bases; unmatched junction nucleotides: 11. CDR3: CASSSYWDSEKETQYF. The CDR3 DNA follows: TGTGCCAGCAGCTCTTATTGGGACAGCGAGAAAGAGACCCAGTACTTC.

This chain uses TRBV7-2 with TRBJ2-2; D perhaps matches TRBD2 (7 bases). The CDR3 loop spans 17 amino acids. Looked up from germline, CDR1 is SGHTA and CDR2 is FQGNSA. With 3 bases removed from V and 7 bases from J, the gap between germline ends came to 21 bases. The CDR3 region is CASSLSGYPGGRGELFF. Written as DNA, the CDR3 is TGTGCCAGCAGCTTGTCGGGATACCCCGGGGGGCGCGGGGAGCTGTTTTTT.

The rearrangement links TRBV21-1 to TRBJ1-1; the listed D gene, TRBD1, was not tested against the DNA. TRBV21-1 is reported as a pseudogene. The CDR3 has 13 amino acids. The CDR3 nucleotides read TGTGCCAGCGGCGAGACAGGGCTAACTGAAGCTTTCTTT. Its translation is CASGETGLTEAFF.

The chain carries TRBV6-1 and TRBJ1-6; a possible D gene is TRBD1 (6 bases). This CDR3 spans 15 amino acids. Trimming removed 6 bases at V and 6 bases at J, with 15 bases between. Germline CDR1 MNHNS, CDR2 SASEGT. In nucleotides, the CDR3 is TGTGCCAGCAGCGGGAGGACAGATTCTAATTCACCCCTCCACTTT. It is translated as CASSGRTDSNSPLHF.

This sequence joins TRBV21-1 and TRBJ1-2; no check of the table's D call, TRBD1, against the DNA was made. TRBV21-1 is noted as a pseudogene. The CDR3 runs to 16 residues. CDR3 amino acids: CASSKSSGGFNYGYTF. CDR3 nucleotide sequence: TGTGCCAGCAGCAAATCCTCAGGGGGCTTTAACTATGGCTACACCTTC.

The CDR3 loop reads CASSYNQPQHF. The CDR3 DNA reads TGTGCCAGCAGTTACAATCAGCCCCAGCATTTT. The rearrangement links TRBV2 to TRBJ1-5; D remains unclear. CDR3 length: 11 amino acids. Between the trimmed V and J ends, which lost 5 bases and 3 bases, there was a span of 2 bases. CDR1 and CDR2 from the germline V gene are SNHLY and FYNNEI.

This clone has more than one count but fewer than ten. This chain links TRBV7-9 with TRBJ1-4; 11 bases agree with TRBD1. Germline V gene data show CDR1 as SEHNR and CDR2 as FQNEAQ (reference sequence). After removal of 2 bases from V and 8 bases from J, the junction contained 4 bases not matched to a gene. The CDR3 contains 15 residues. This CDR3 reads CASSLLGQGEEKLFF. CDR3 nucleotides: TGTGCCAGCAGCTTACTGGGACAGGGGGAAGAAAAACTGTTTTTT.

The chain employs TRBV5-1 and TRBJ2-5, with TRBD1 matching over 10 bases. V was clipped by 4 bases and J by 4 bases; unmatched bases: 4. Germline CDR1 SGHRS, CDR2 YFSETQ. CDR3 size: 14 residues. The CDR3 sequence: CASSRTGGGETQYF. DNA of the CDR3: TGCGCCAGCAGCCGGACAGGGGGTGGAGAGACCCAGTACTTC.

The J gene is TRBJ2-6, the V gene TRBV9, with D possibly matching TRBD2 (5 bases). From germline, CDR1 is SGDLS and CDR2 YYNGEE. This CDR3 contains 14 residues. The V end lost 4 bases, the J end lost 5 bases, and 10 bases lay between the germline ends. CDR3 sequence reads: CASSSPGRANVLTF. The CDR3 coding sequence is TGTGCCAGCAGCTCCCCCGGGAGGGCCAACGTCCTGACTTTC.

The J gene is TRBJ2-2, the V gene TRBV25-1, with TRBD1 matching 7 bases. The CDR3 extends over 15 amino acids. CDR1 MGHDK and CDR2 SYGVNS come from the germline V gene. The V segment lost 3 bases and the J segment 7 bases; nucleotides outside the gene matches: 8. The CDR3 is CASSDWERQGGELFF. Here the CDR3 DNA reads TGTGCCAGCAGTGATTGGGAGCGACAGGGCGGGGAGCTGTTTTTT. Complete variable domain (other parts from reference TRBV25-1 and TRBJ2-2): EADIYQTPRYLVIGTGKKITLECSQTMGHDKMYWYQQDPGMELHLIHYSYGVNSTEKGDLSSESTVSRIRTEHFPLTLESARPSHTSQYLCASSDWERQGGELFFGEGSRLTVL.

The genes are TRBV2 and TRBJ1-1, with TRBD1 as a possible D gene (6 bases). Deletions cut 4 bases from V and 3 bases from J, with 15 bases between. Germline values: CDR1 SNHLY, CDR2 FYNNEI. This CDR3 is built from 15 residues. CDR3 region: CASSAHWGRHTEAFF. The DNA for the CDR3 is TGTGCCAGCAGTGCTCATTGGGGGCGGCACACTGAAGCTTTCTTT.

The chain joins TRBV11-3 to TRBJ1-1; D remains ambiguous. Per germline, CDR1 SGHNT and CDR2 YENEEA. The CDR3 extends over 13 amino acids. Trimming removed 5 bases from V and 1 base from J, with 8 bases in between. This chain's CDR3 is CASSVPENTEAFF. CDR3 nucleotides: TGTGCCAGCAGCGTCCCAGAGAACACTGAAGCTTTCTTT.

The chain links TRBV10-3 to TRBJ2-1, with TRBD2 identical over 11 bases. The CDR3 length is 18 residues. V lost 1 base and J lost 6; bases outside the gene matches: 11. Looked up from germline, CDR1 is ENHRY and CDR2 is SYGVKD. This CDR3 reads CAISEFGGSGGAGNEQFF. DNA for the CDR3: TGTGCCATCAGTGAGTTTGGTGGTAGCGGGGGGGCTGGCAATGAGCAGTTCTTC.

The rearrangement joins TRBV7-9 to TRBJ2-2; 9 bases map to TRBD2. The trim removed 2 bases at V and 7 bases at J, leaving 8 bases unmatched. Germline CDR1 and CDR2: SEHNR and FQNEAQ (reference sequence). The CDR3 is made up of 16 amino acids. The CDR3 reads CASSLRAGGLNGELFF. CDR3 nucleotides: TGTGCCAGCAGCTTACGTGCGGGGGGGTTGAACGGGGAGCTGTTTTTT.

The rearrangement joins TRBV5-5 to TRBJ1-6; 7 positions agree with TRBD1. V was pared by 4 bases and J by 10 bases, with 11 bases of the junction left unmatched. The V gene's germline CDR1 is SGHKS and CDR2 YYEKEE (reference sequence). The CDR3 spans 15 residues. The CDR3 is CASSPWTGRGSPLHF. In DNA form, the CDR3 reads TGTGCCAGCAGCCCATGGACAGGCAGGGGGTCACCCCTCCACTTT. Based on the CDR3 plus reference TRBV5-5 and TRBJ1-6, the full variable domain is DAGVTQSPTHLIKTRGQQVTLRCSPISGHKSVSWYQQVLGQGPQFIFQYYEKEERGRGNFPDRFSARQFPNYSSELNVNALLLGDSALYLCASSPWTGRGSPLHFGNGTRLTVT.

This chain joins TRBV9 and TRBJ1-6; 10 bases are a match to TRBD1. V lost 0 bases, J lost 10 bases, and 7 bases stayed unmatched. Germline V gene sequence: CDR1 SGDLS, CDR2 YYNGEE. There are 16 residues in the CDR3. Written as DNA, the CDR3 is TGTGCCAGCAGCGTAGGACAGGGGGCGGGAAGGTCACCCCTCCACTTT. Residues: CASSVGQGAGRSPLHF.

The gene calls are TRBV7-8 and TRBJ2-7; 8 nucleotides agree with TRBD1. There are 17 residues in the CDR3. CDR1 SGHVS and CDR2 FQNEAQ come from the germline V gene. Losses at the gene ends were 1 base for V and 6 bases for J; bases not matched to a gene: 14. The CDR3 loop reads CASSLGMGGTGQFEQYF. In DNA form, the CDR3 reads TGTGCCAGCAGCTTAGGGATGGGCGGGACAGGCCAATTCGAGCAGTACTTC.